What follows is one T cell receptor (beta chain) and its context. Study processing details: Amplification of reference gene primers was used by the study to estimate nucleated cell counts. The repertoire was sequenced with immunoSEQ multiplex PCR; TCRdb's copy has only in-frame clones and lacks some. Clone size and the V and J calls come from that table; the DNA yielded D and trimming. The sample lists 180,000 or so clones; approximately 90% were seen once. The CDR3 consists of 18 residues. Germline CDR1 and CDR2: MNHEY and SMNVEV (reference sequence). With V trimmed by 6 bases and J by 2 bases, 13 bases remained unmatched. The sample comes from a study of blood T cell repertoires in COVID-19.

The gene calls are TRBV27 and TRBJ2-1; 10 nucleotides match TRBD2. The sample consisted of PBMCs or T cells enriched from blood (not recorded which). This clonotype originated in a woman aged 18-29 years who had recovered from COVID-19. CDR3 coding DNA: TGTGCCAGCAGGGGGGTATTAGCGGGAGGTGTGACCTACAATGAGCAGTTCTTC. It codes for CASRGVLAGGVTYNEQFF.